This T cell receptor beta chain was observed in a study of shared clonotypes between healthy human individuals. Study context: Researchers drew samples from two women and a few men aged 18 to 49. There were three CD4 naive, three CD4 memory, two CD8 naive and one CD8 memory plates per donor.

About this clone itself: Its specificity is unknown.

Points from the study as a whole: Sorted-subset sequencing, rarefaction showed, was incomplete despite large depth. The genetic and exposure-history diversity represented was limited by few donors.

TCRdb keeps only in-frame clones here, not all; method: immunoSEQ multiplex PCR. There are about 2.3 million clones in the sample; 85% to 95% occur only once, and roughly 0.36% lies in the top ten. V was shortened by 1 base and J by 4 bases, with 8 bases between the two germline ends. CDR3 length: 14 amino acids. CDR1 SGHDN and CDR2 FVKESK come from the germline V gene. V usage is TRBV14 and J usage is TRBJ2-1; D uncertain. This TCR was recovered from a young man in good health. Some clones in this sample may be carry-over from other donors' samples. The sequencing sample was made of naive CD4+ T cells from PBMCs. Subset defined: CD45RA+ positively selected. The CDR3, as DNA: TGTGCCAGCAGCCAAGGCTACCCTTACAATGAGCAGTTCTTC. Its protein is CASSQGYPYNEQFF.